The 17 T cell receptor beta chains reported below all come from one sample, sequenced in a study of blood T cell repertoires in COVID-19. TCRdb's table, derived via immunoSEQ multiplex PCR, lists solely in-frame clones and lacks some. The sample records under 250,000 clones, 85% to 90% being singletons. The sample was peripheral blood. These receptors were taken from a man between 60 and 75 years old with acute or convalescent COVID-19.

The chain employs TRBV14 and TRBJ1-3; maybe TRBD1 (6 bases). Trimming shortened V by 1 base and J by 0 bases, and 7 bases separated the two germline ends. The CDR3 runs 15 residues. The germline V gene encodes CDR1 SGHDN and CDR2 FVKESK. The CDR3 sequence: CASSQGTVSGNTIYF. The CDR3 nucleotides are TGTGCCAGCAGCCAAGGGACAGTCTCTGGAAACACCATATATTTT.

The V gene is TRBV27, the J gene TRBJ1-4; D uncertain. The length of the CDR3 is 11 residues. The ends were cut back, 6 bases at V and 4 bases at J, with 3 bases in the middle. Germline-derived CDR1 and CDR2 are MNHEY and SMNVEV (reference sequence). The CDR3 protein is CASSSNEKLFF. CDR3 DNA sequence: TGTGCCAGCAGCAGTAATGAAAAACTGTTTTTT.

The gene calls are TRBV15 and TRBJ1-5, with D unresolved. This CDR3 spans 16 amino acids. Germline assignment: CDR1 LNHNV and CDR2 YYDKDF (reference sequence). The germline V and J ends were trimmed by 1 base and 0 bases, with 10 bases remaining between them. The CDR3 bases are TGTGCCACCAGCAGAGGAACAGATTATAGCAATCAGCCCCAGCATTTT. Its protein is CATSRGTDYSNQPQHF.

This clone was seen just once. The V and J genes are TRBV4-1 and TRBJ2-1; a possible D gene is TRBD2 (6 bases). From germline, CDR1 is MGHRA and CDR2 YSYEKL. The CDR3 spans 13 residues. Trimming shortened V by 6 bases and J by 9 bases, and 15 bases separated the two germline ends. The CDR3 DNA reads as TGCGCCAGCAGATCCCCCCCCGGGGGTGAGCAGTTCTTC. As protein: CASRSPPGGEQFF.

This clone was counted only a few times. The J gene is TRBJ1-2, the V gene TRBV7-2; TRBD1 aligns across 8 bases. Germline values: CDR1 SGHTA, CDR2 FQGNSA. The CDR3 contains 14 residues. V dropped 5 bases and J dropped 4; count of bases not matched to a gene: 6. CDR3 in amino acids: CASSPDRVGYGYTF. The CDR3 bases are TGTGCCAGCAGCCCGGACAGGGTCGGCTATGGCTACACCTTC.

The chain has TRBV27 and TRBJ1-2; TRBD1 is a possible D gene (6 bases). Germline V CDR1 and CDR2: MNHEY, SMNVEV (reference sequence). The CDR3 is made up of 13 amino acids. The ends were cut back, 5 bases at V and 8 bases at J, with 15 bases in the middle. CDR3 sequence: CASSPVGGAGYTF. For the CDR3, the DNA is TGTGCCAGCAGTCCCGTTGGGGGGGCAGGCTACACCTTC.

V and J are TRBV3-1 (or the pseudogene TRBV3-2) and TRBJ2-5; D possibly corresponds to TRBD1 (6 bases). The CDR3 extends over 15 amino acids. The germline gives CDR1 LGHDT, CDR2 YNNKEL (reference sequence). V lost 4 bases and J 1 base, leaving 13 bases between the germline ends. CDR3 amino acids: CASSLQTGIQETQYF. The CDR3, as DNA: TGTGCCAGCAGCCTACAAACAGGGATCCAAGAGACCCAGTACTTC.

This rearrangement joins TRBV7-2 to TRBJ1-2, with 8 bases lining up with TRBD1. The length of the CDR3 is 15 residues. V shed 6 bases, J shed 4 bases, and the junction held 10 bases outside the gene matches. From germline, CDR1 is SGHTA and CDR2 FQGNSA. The CDR3 loop reads CASSPGQGISYGYTF. The CDR3 DNA sequence: TGTGCCAGCAGTCCTGGACAGGGCATCTCCTATGGCTACACCTTC.

This clone showed up just once. The chain is built from TRBV23-1 and TRBJ1-5; 7 bases line up with TRBD1. TRBV23-1 is labeled an ORF, and its function is uncertain. This CDR3 has 18 amino acids. With 1 base clipped from V and 2 bases from J, the junction kept 11 bases outside the gene matches. The CDR3 sequence is CASSQLKAGGSGNQPQHF. The CDR3 region has the DNA TGCGCCAGCAGTCAATTAAAGGCAGGGGGGTCCGGCAATCAGCCCCAGCATTTT.

The V and J genes are TRBV5-4 and TRBJ2-1; weak D call: TRBD1 (5 bases). Germline V gives CDR1 SGHNT, CDR2 YYREEE (reference sequence). V was shortened by 4 bases and J by 0 bases, with 20 bases between the two germline ends. The CDR3 totals 18 residues. The CDR3 spells CASSQTRQWPSSYNEQFF. In DNA form, the CDR3 reads TGTGCCAGCAGCCAAACCCGACAGTGGCCGAGCTCCTACAATGAGCAGTTCTTC. The whole variable domain, remainder taken from reference TRBV5-4 and TRBJ2-1, is ETGVTQSPTHLIKTRGQQVTLRCSSQSGHNTVSWYQQALGQGPQFIFQYYREEENGRGNFPPRFSGLQFPNYSSELNVNALELDDSALYLCASSQTRQWPSSYNEQFFGPGTRLTVL.

This sequence joins TRBV29-1 and TRBJ2-3; 7 nucleotides line up with TRBD1. CDR1 and CDR2 from the germline V gene are SQVTM and ANQGSEA. Germline trimming cut 6 bases from V and 0 bases from J; bases unmatched to any gene: 6. The CDR3 is 14 residues long. The CDR3 bases are TGCAGCGTCACGGGACAGTCTAGCACAGATACGCAGTATTTT. This sequence encodes CSVTGQSSTDTQYF.

The chain recombines TRBV29-1 with TRBJ2-7, with D possibly being TRBD1 (6 bases). The CDR3 runs to 11 residues. The germline V gene encodes CDR1 SQVTM and CDR2 ANQGSEA. The CDR3 DNA reads as TGCAGTACCAGGACAGCCGGAGAGCAGTACTTC. Its translation is CSTRTAGEQYF.

The chain recombines TRBV28 with TRBJ1-6, with D tentatively TRBD1 (6 bases). The CDR3 is made up of 15 amino acids. Per the germline V gene, CDR1 is MDHEN and CDR2 is SYDVKM. V was shortened by 4 bases and J by 7 bases, with 14 bases between the two germline ends. The CDR3 spells CASSSPTGVNSPLHF. The CDR3 nucleotides are TGTGCCAGCAGTTCCCCGACAGGAGTGAATTCACCCCTCCACTTT.

J is TRBJ2-4 and V is TRBV28, with 10 nucleotides matching TRBD2. Germline V gene lookup returns CDR1 MDHEN and CDR2 SYDVKM. The CDR3 is 14 amino acids. With V trimmed by 3 bases and J by 7 bases, 3 bases remained unmatched. The CDR3 DNA reads as TGTGCCAGCAGTTTTGCTAGCGGGAGCAACATTCAGTACTTC. Translating gives CASSFASGSNIQYF.

CDR3 residues: CASSISQGPYEQYF. DNA of the CDR3: TGTGCCAGTAGTATATCGCAGGGCCCCTACGAGCAGTACTTC. The chain combines TRBV19 with TRBJ2-7; weak D call: TRBD1 (5 bases). The CDR3 has 14 residues. Germline assignment: CDR1 LNHDA and CDR2 SQIVND (reference sequence). The ends were cut back, 2 bases at V and 2 bases at J, with 10 bases in the middle.

The chain carries TRBV28 and TRBJ1-5, with D possibly TRBD1 on 5 matching bases. The CDR3 loop spans 13 amino acids. Germline V CDR1 and CDR2: MDHEN, SYDVKM. Trimming pared 4 bases from V and 7 bases from J, leaving 11 bases between. The CDR3 is CASSSREEQPQHF. The DNA of the CDR3 is TGTGCCAGCAGTTCCAGGGAGGAACAGCCCCAGCATTTT.

The chain joins TRBV3-1 (or the pseudogene TRBV3-2) to TRBJ2-2; 7 bases line up with TRBD1. V trimming: 2 bases; J trimming: 8 bases; junction bases outside the gene matches: 5. Germline CDR1 and CDR2: LGHDT and YNNKEL (reference sequence). This CDR3 region has 14 residues. CDR3 bases: TGTGCCAGCAGCCAACATGACAGGGTTGGGGAGCTGTTTTTT. This translates into CASSQHDRVGELFF.